This paragraph covers one T cell receptor beta chain sequence. This record comes from a study of blood T cell repertoires in COVID-19. Study as a whole: Material from acute and convalescent COVID-19 was sourced from the United States, Italy and Spain.

This CDR3 is built from 15 residues. The germline CDR1 and CDR2 sequences are SGHVS and FQNEAQ. Trimming left V 2 bases short and J 7 bases short, with 14 bases between. Sequenced by immunoSEQ multiplex PCR; TCRdb stores in-frame clones only, minus some. The table shows 15,000 to 20,000 clones, with 91% occurring only once. Sequenced: peripheral blood. The rearrangement links TRBV7-8 to TRBJ1-4, with D hard to call. The sequence came from a human donor in a cohort sampled during active COVID-19. The CDR3 spells CASSLNLGRGEKLFF. The DNA of the CDR3 is TGTGCCAGCAGCTTAAATCTAGGGAGAGGTGAAAAACTGTTTTTT.